The 22 T cell receptor beta chains reported below all come from one sample, sequenced in a study of cytomegalovirus exposure and HLA in healthy donors. This PCR relied on a set of 60 Vbeta primers and 13 Jbeta primers. Some clones are missing from TCRdb's copy, which holds only in-frame ones; the method was immunoSEQ multiplex PCR. This sample has tens of thousands of clones, with around three quarters found just once. Sequenced sample: PBMCs. The receptor source for this set is a woman in her forties or fifties in good health and CMV-seropositive.

The chain combines TRBV4-3 with TRBJ2-1; 8 positions agree with TRBD2. J was trimmed by 5 bases and V by 1 base; bases with no gene match: 10. The CDR3 runs to 17 residues. The germline V gene has CDR1 LGHNA and CDR2 YSLEER. For the CDR3, the DNA is TGCGCCAGCAGCCAAGGCAGAGTAATAGCGGGGAACAATGAGCAGTTCTTC. It translates to CASSQGRVIAGNNEQFF.

The rearrangement joins TRBV7-2 to TRBJ1-2; tentatively, D is TRBD1 (5 bases). Germline-derived CDR1 and CDR2 are SGHTA and FQGNSA. With 0 bases removed from V and 4 bases from J, the gap between germline ends came to 15 bases. There are 16 residues in the CDR3. In DNA form, the CDR3 reads TGTGCCAGCAGCTTAGCGGTTGGGGGGATGGGCTATGGCTACACCTTC. Translation: CASSLAVGGMGYGYTF.

This clone is a singleton in its sample. The J gene is TRBJ1-6, the V gene TRBV30; D is unclear. This CDR3 region has 12 residues. V was shortened by 0 bases and J by 7 bases, with 4 bases between the two germline ends. Germline assignment: CDR1 GTSNPN and CDR2 SVGIG (reference sequence). CDR3 protein: CAWSVRNSPLHF. The CDR3 DNA is TGTGCCTGGAGTGTACGGAATTCACCCCTCCACTTT.

This rearrangement joins TRBV2 to TRBJ2-7; D not certain. This CDR3 comprises 13 residues. With 7 bases removed from V and 3 bases from J, the gap between germline ends came to 13 bases. Germline V gives CDR1 SNHLY, CDR2 FYNNEI. The CDR3 protein is CASTGGVGYEQYF. The CDR3 coding sequence is TGTGCCAGCACAGGTGGTGTAGGCTACGAGCAGTACTTC.

This clone has just a few counts. The chain couples TRBV5-1 to TRBJ2-1; tentative D call: TRBD2 (6 bases). The CDR3 sequence is 14 residues long. Germline V gene data show CDR1 as SGHRS and CDR2 as YFSETQ. The V end lost 1 base, the J end lost 6 bases, and 11 bases lay between the germline ends. CDR3: CASSLITLANEQFF. CDR3 bases: TGCGCCAGCAGCTTGATCACACTAGCCAATGAGCAGTTCTTC.

The chain is built from TRBV6-5 and TRBJ2-7; 8 positions agree with TRBD2. Germline V CDR1 and CDR2: MNHEY, SVGAGI. Trimming cost V 7 bases and J 1 base; bases outside gene matches: 9. The CDR3 length is 15 residues. The CDR3 region is CASTPPGGGSYEQYF. As DNA, the CDR3 is TGTGCCAGCACCCCCCCGGGGGGGGGATCCTACGAGCAGTACTTC.

This chain joins TRBV7-9 and TRBJ2-3; D uncertain. Trimming removed 0 bases at V and 4 bases at J, with 11 bases between. Germline V gene data show CDR1 as SEHNR and CDR2 as FQNEAQ (reference sequence). The CDR3 loop spans 15 amino acids. The CDR3 DNA follows: TGTGCCAGCAGCTTAGCGGCGTCCGAGGCAGATACGCAGTATTTT. Its protein is CASSLAASEADTQYF.

Remarks on this clone: A read error may be the cause here, since a much bigger clone is one base away. The chain couples TRBV28 to TRBJ2-7; 7 nucleotides line up with TRBD1. The trim removed 5 bases at V and 2 bases at J, leaving 6 bases unmatched. From germline, CDR1 is MDHEN and CDR2 SYDVKM. The CDR3 runs 14 residues. The DNA of the CDR3 is TGTGCCAGCAGTCCGCCGACAGGGACCTACGAGCAGTACTTC. It is translated as CASSPPTGTYEQYF.

V is TRBV15 and J is TRBJ2-3, with D maybe TRBD1 (6 bases). CDR3 length: 12 amino acids. Deletions cut 9 bases from V and 4 bases from J, with 11 bases between. Germline-derived CDR1 and CDR2 are LNHNV and YYDKDF (reference sequence). This chain's CDR3 is CATAGVADTQYF. The CDR3 DNA sequence: TGTGCCACTGCAGGGGTGGCAGATACGCAGTATTTT.

This chain connects TRBV7-3 to TRBJ2-7; 8 bases are shared with TRBD1. This CDR3 comprises 13 residues. The ends lost 2 bases at V and 6 bases at J; junction bases unmatched: 3. CDR1 SGHTA and CDR2 FQGTGA come from the germline V gene. This CDR3 is CASSLADRGEQYF. The DNA of the CDR3 is TGTGCCAGCAGCTTAGCCGACAGGGGCGAGCAGTACTTC.

V gene TRBV7-2 combines with J gene TRBJ2-1; D is ambiguous. Germline CDR1 reads SGHTA; CDR2 reads FQGNSA. Trimming took 6 bases from V and 9 from J, leaving 12 bases between them. The CDR3 runs to 12 residues. CDR3 loop: CASSPPRGEQFF. The CDR3 DNA follows: TGTGCCAGCAGTCCCCCTCGAGGTGAGCAGTTCTTC.

This chain connects TRBV6-5 to TRBJ1-5, with TRBD1 identical over 8 bases. The CDR3 contains 12 residues. Germline V lookup: CDR1 MNHEY, CDR2 SVGAGI. After removal of 6 bases from V and 6 bases from J, the junction contained 1 base not matched to a gene. The CDR3 here is CASRTGVQPQHF. DNA of the CDR3: TGTGCCAGCAGGACAGGGGTTCAGCCCCAGCATTTT.

This chain connects TRBV6-5 to TRBJ1-1; 9 nucleotides match TRBD1. The CDR3 contains 12 residues. CDR1 is MNHEY and CDR2 is SVGAGI in the germline V gene. J was trimmed by 8 bases and V by 5 bases; bases with no gene match: 3. The DNA for the CDR3 is TGTGCCAGCAGTGGACAGGGGAGAGAAGCTTTCTTT. This translates into CASSGQGREAFF.

The J gene is TRBJ2-7, the V gene TRBV7-9; TRBD1 matches at 9 bases. This CDR3 comprises 13 residues. The germline CDR1 and CDR2 sequences are SEHNR and FQNEAQ (reference sequence). With 8 bases clipped from V and 4 bases from J, the junction kept 6 bases outside the gene matches. The CDR3 DNA reads TGTGCCAGCTTACAGGGGGCGGGGTACGAGCAGTACTTC. It translates to CASLQGAGYEQYF. Together with reference TRBV7-9 and TRBJ2-7, the CDR3 gives the full variable domain: DTGVSQNPRHKITKRGQNVTFRCDPISEHNRLYWYRQTLGQGPEFLTYFQNEAQLEKSRLLSDRFSAERPKGSFSTLEIQRTEQGDSAMYLCASLQGAGYEQYFGPGTRLTVT.

The genes are TRBV5-1 and TRBJ1-2; 8 positions agree with TRBD1. The length of the CDR3 is 15 residues. Trimming removed 4 bases from V and 4 bases from J; junction bases left unmatched: 9. Germline lookup yields CDR1 SGHRS and CDR2 YFSETQ. CDR3 nucleotides: TGCGCCAGCAGCCCACAGACAGGGGTCTCCTATGGCTACACCTTC. This translates into CASSPQTGVSYGYTF. The whole variable domain, filled in from reference TRBV5-1 and TRBJ1-2, reads KAGVTQTPRYLIKTRGQQVTLSCSPISGHRSVSWYQQTPGQGLQFLFEYFSETQRNKGNFPGRFSGRQFSNSRSEMNVSTLELGDSALYLCASSPQTGVSYGYTFGSGTRLTVV.

The chain links TRBV5-1 to TRBJ1-4; D remains ambiguous. This CDR3 is built from 13 residues. V lost 4 bases, J lost 4 bases, and 8 bases lay in between. Germline V gene data show CDR1 as SGHRS and CDR2 as YFSETQ. This CDR3 reads CASSLGGNEKLFF. The CDR3 DNA reads TGCGCCAGCAGCCTGGGCGGTAATGAAAAACTGTTTTTT. The whole variable domain, remainder taken from reference TRBV5-1 and TRBJ1-4, is KAGVTQTPRYLIKTRGQQVTLSCSPISGHRSVSWYQQTPGQGLQFLFEYFSETQRNKGNFPGRFSGRQFSNSRSEMNVSTLELGDSALYLCASSLGGNEKLFFGSGTQLSVL.

The chain joins TRBV6-1 to TRBJ1-2, with TRBD1 as a possible D gene (5 bases). This CDR3 comprises 13 residues. Germline lookup yields CDR1 MNHNS and CDR2 SASEGT. V was clipped by 8 bases and J by 4 bases, with 14 bases between them. In DNA form, the CDR3 reads TGTGCCAGCCGTAAGACCGACAGCTATGGCTACACCTTC. Translating it yields CASRKTDSYGYTF.

The CDR3: CASRILAGVEQFF. The CDR3 bases are TGTGCCAGCAGGATCTTAGCGGGAGTTGAGCAGTTCTTC. J is TRBJ2-1 and V is TRBV27, with TRBD2 matching 9 bases. Germline CDR1 and CDR2: MNHEY and SMNVEV (reference sequence). With V trimmed by 6 bases and J by 9 bases, 6 bases remained unmatched. CDR3 length equals 13 residues.

The chain joins TRBV7-6 to TRBJ2-3, with 16 nucleotides matching TRBD2. CDR3 length: 19 residues. Germline CDR1 and CDR2: SGHVS and FNYEAQ. V gave up 5 bases and J gave up 4 bases; unmatched junction bases: 12. The CDR3 DNA is TGTGCCAGCAGCCTCGGGACTAGCGGGGGGGCGAGGTCGTCAGATACGCAGTATTTT. Its translation is CASSLGTSGGARSSDTQYF.

J is TRBJ1-3 and V is TRBV6-1; 7 nucleotides agree with TRBD1. V shed 0 bases and J 0 bases; nucleotides not matched to a gene: 8. From germline, CDR1 is MNHNS and CDR2 SASEGT. The CDR3 length is 18 residues. CDR3 DNA: TGTGCCAGCAGTGAAGCGCTTCGGGGACAGCCCTCTGGAAACACCATATATTTT. Its translation is CASSEALRGQPSGNTIYF.

A few counts support this clone. This sequence joins TRBV27 and TRBJ2-6; D is unresolved. Germline CDR1 MNHEY, CDR2 SMNVEV (reference sequence). The V and J ends lost 6 bases and 1 base respectively, with 7 bases between them. The CDR3 extends over 14 amino acids. This CDR3 is CASSPYSGANVLTF. As DNA, the CDR3 is TGTGCCAGCAGCCCGTATTCTGGGGCCAACGTCCTGACTTTC.

This clone was seen only a few times. The rearrangement joins TRBV9 to TRBJ2-7; 9 bases line up with TRBD2. Germline assignment: CDR1 SGDLS and CDR2 YYNGEE. The CDR3 is 18 amino acids. V lost 5 bases, J lost 7 bases, and 22 bases stayed unmatched. This CDR3 is CASSPDGAGGPPGSEQYF. In DNA form, the CDR3 reads TGTGCCAGCAGTCCAGATGGGGCGGGAGGGCCCCCGGGGAGTGAGCAGTACTTC.